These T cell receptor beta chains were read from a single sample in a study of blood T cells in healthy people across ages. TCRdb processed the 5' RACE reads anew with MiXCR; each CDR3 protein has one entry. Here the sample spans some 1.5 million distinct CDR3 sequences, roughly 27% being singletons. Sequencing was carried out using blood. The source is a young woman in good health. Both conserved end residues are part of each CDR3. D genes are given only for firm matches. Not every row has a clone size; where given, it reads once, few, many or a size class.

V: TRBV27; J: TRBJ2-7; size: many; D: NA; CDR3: CASSLRDQGDEQYF; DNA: TGTGCCAGCAGTTTGAGGGACCAAGGGGACGAGCAGTACTTC
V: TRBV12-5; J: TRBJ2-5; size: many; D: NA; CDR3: CASGLNRNFEETQYF; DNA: TGTGCTAGTGGTTTAAACCGGAATTTCGAAGAGACCCAGTACTTC
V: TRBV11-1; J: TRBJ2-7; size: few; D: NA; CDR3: CASSLRRGASWEQYF; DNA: TGTGCCAGCAGCTTAAGGCGGGGCGCGTCCTGGGAGCAGTACTTC
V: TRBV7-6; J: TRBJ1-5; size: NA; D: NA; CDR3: CASSLAHGRQPQHF; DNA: TGTGCCAGCAGCTTAGCGCATGGCAGACAGCCCCAGCATTTT
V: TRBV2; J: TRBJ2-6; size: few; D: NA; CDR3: CASSEDLFSGANVLTF; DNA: TGTGCCAGCAGTGAGGACTTATTCTCTGGGGCCAACGTCCTGACTTTC
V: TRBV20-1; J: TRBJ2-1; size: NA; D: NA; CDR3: CSAIYGGGYNEQFF; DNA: TGCAGTGCTATCTACGGAGGGGGCTACAATGAGCAGTTCTTC
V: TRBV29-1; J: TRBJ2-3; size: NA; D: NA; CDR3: CSSVPGVRTDTQYF; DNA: TGCAGCTCTGTACCGGGAGTAAGGACAGATACGCAGTATTTT
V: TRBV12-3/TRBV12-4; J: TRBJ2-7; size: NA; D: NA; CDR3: CASSFRVGSYEQYF; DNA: TGTGCCAGCAGTTTCAGGGTAGGGTCCTACGAGCAGTACTTC
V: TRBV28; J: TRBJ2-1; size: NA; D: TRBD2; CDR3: CASLGQGGLAGSGEQFF; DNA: TGTGCCAGCCTGGGACAAGGGGGACTAGCGGGATCCGGTGAGCAGTTCTTC
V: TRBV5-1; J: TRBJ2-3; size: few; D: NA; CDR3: CASSLESVSQDTQYF; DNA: TGCGCCAGCAGCTTGGAGTCAGTGTCCCAAGATACGCAGTATTTT
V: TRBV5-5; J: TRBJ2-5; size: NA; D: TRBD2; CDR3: CASSDSGGGGLQETQYF; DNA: TGTGCCAGCAGCGATTCGGGAGGGGGGGGTCTACAAGAGACCCAGTACTTC
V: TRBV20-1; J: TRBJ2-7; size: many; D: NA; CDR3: CSARDTVTYEQYF; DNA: TGCAGTGCTAGAGATACGGTAACCTACGAGCAGTACTTC
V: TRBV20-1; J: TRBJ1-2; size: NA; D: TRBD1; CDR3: CSVSTGATIHGYTF; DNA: TGCAGTGTTTCGACAGGGGCGACAATTCATGGCTACACCTTC
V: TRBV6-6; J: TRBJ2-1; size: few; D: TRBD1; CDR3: CATRTGHEQFF; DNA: TGTGCCACGAGGACAGGGCATGAGCAGTTCTTC
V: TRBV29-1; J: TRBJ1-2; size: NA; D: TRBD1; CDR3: CSVAGDREDYGYTF; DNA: TGCAGCGTTGCGGGGGACAGGGAAGACTATGGCTACACCTTC
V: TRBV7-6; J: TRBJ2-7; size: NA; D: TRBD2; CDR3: CASSERDRDYEQYF; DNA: TGTGCCAGCAGCGAGCGGGACCGAGACTACGAGCAGTACTTC
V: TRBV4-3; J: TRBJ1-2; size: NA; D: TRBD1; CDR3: CASSQDGTGVYTF; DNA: TGCGCCAGCAGCCAAGATGGAACAGGGGTCTACACCTTC
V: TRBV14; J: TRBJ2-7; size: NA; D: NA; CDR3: CASSQIVGYEQYF; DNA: TGTGCCAGCAGCCAAATCGTGGGATACGAGCAGTACTTC
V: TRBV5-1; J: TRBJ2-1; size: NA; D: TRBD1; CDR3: CASSWGDRDHNEQFF; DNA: TGCGCCAGCAGCTGGGGGGACAGGGATCACAATGAGCAGTTCTTC
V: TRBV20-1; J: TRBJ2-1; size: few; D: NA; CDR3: CSARDPTGVADEQFF; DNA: TGCAGTGCTAGAGACCCGACTGGAGTGGCCGATGAGCAGTTCTTC
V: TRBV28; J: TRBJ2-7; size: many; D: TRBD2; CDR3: CASSLSAGGTYEQYF; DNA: TGTGCCAGCAGCTTATCAGCGGGAGGGACCTACGAGCAGTACTTC
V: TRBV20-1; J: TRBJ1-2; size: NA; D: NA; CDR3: CSVRAGDDGDTF; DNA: TGCAGTGTCCGCGCCGGGGACGATGGCGACACCTTC
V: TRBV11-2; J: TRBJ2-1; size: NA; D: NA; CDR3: CASSPRRRTYNEQFF; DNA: TGTGCCAGCAGCCCCCGGAGAAGGACCTACAATGAGCAGTTCTTC
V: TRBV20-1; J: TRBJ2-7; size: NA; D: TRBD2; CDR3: CSARPSGRAADEQYF; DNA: TGCAGTGCTAGACCTAGCGGGAGGGCCGCTGATGAGCAGTACTTC
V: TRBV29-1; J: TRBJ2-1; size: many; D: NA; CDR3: CSPGYEQFF; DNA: TGCAGCCCTGGCTATGAGCAGTTCTTC
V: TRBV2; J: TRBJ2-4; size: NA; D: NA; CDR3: CASSLTVYELYF; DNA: TGTGCCAGCAGCCTGACAGTATACGAGCTGTACTTC
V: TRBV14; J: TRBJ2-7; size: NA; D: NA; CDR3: CASSHRPGQGNIYEQYF; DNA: TGTGCCAGCAGCCACCGACCAGGCCAGGGGAATATCTACGAGCAGTACTTC
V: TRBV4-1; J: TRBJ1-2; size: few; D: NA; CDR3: CASSQVGGALGYTF; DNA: TGCGCCAGCAGCCAAGTGGGGGGGGCGCTTGGCTACACCTTC
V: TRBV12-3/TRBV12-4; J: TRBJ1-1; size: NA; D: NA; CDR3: CASSFGRRNTEAFF; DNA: TGTGCCAGCAGTTTCGGCAGAAGGAACACTGAAGCTTTCTTT
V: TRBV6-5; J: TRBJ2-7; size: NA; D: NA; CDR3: CASSYSLGSYEQYF; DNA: TGTGCCAGCAGTTACTCCCTGGGGAGCTACGAGCAGTACTTC
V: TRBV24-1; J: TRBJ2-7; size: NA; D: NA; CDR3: CATRRQGQCCEQYF; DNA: TGTGCCACCCGTCGGCAGGGGCAGTGCTGCGAGCAGTACTTC